The 24 T cell receptor beta chains in this list originate from one sample, sequenced in a study of blood T cells in healthy people across ages. Alongside a J-beta primer mix, a sample-barcoded 5' primer served in a second PCR lasting roughly 6 to 11 cycles. MiXCR was run by TCRdb on the 5' RACE reads, yielding one entry per CDR3 protein. Here the sample spans approximately 800,000 distinct CDR3 sequences, about 46% being singletons. The sample comprised blood. These receptors all stem from a man of 80 years or more in good health.

The chain employs TRBV20-1 and TRBJ2-1; TRBD2 matches at 10 bases. The ends lost 6 bases at V and 0 bases at J; junction bases unmatched: 17. Germline V lookup: CDR1 DFQATT, CDR2 SNEGSKA (reference sequence). The length of the CDR3 is 19 residues. The CDR3 here is CSAPPPGLATTYSYNEQFF. The CDR3 bases are TGCAGTGCCCCACCCCCGGGACTAGCGACCACCTACTCCTACAATGAGCAGTTCTTC.

J is TRBJ2-2 and V is TRBV2, with TRBD2 matching over 7 bases. Germline assignment: CDR1 SNHLY and CDR2 FYNNEI. The CDR3 consists of 15 residues. J was trimmed by 4 bases and V by 6 bases; bases with no gene match: 8. The CDR3, as DNA: TGTGCCAGCAGGGGACTAAGCGGGACCACCGGGGAGCTGTTTTTT. Translating gives CASRGLSGTTGELFF.

This clonotype has only a few counts. The chain has TRBV5-1 and TRBJ2-3; 7 nucleotides match TRBD2. With 2 bases clipped from V and 4 bases from J, the junction kept 7 bases outside the gene matches. The germline V gene encodes CDR1 SGHRS and CDR2 YFSETQ. The CDR3 is 15 residues long. The CDR3 region is CASSFAAGAPDTQYF. The CDR3 DNA reads as TGCGCCAGCAGCTTTGCCGCGGGAGCCCCAGATACGCAGTATTTT.

This clonotype was observed a few times. The J gene is TRBJ1-5, the V gene TRBV6-2 or TRBV6-3, with D unresolved. Per the germline V gene, CDR1 is MNHEY and CDR2 is SVGEGT. The V and J ends lost 2 bases and 6 bases respectively, with 8 bases between them. The CDR3 contains 13 residues. The CDR3 here is CASSYGSSQPQHF. The CDR3 DNA reads as TGTGCCAGCAGTTACGGCTCCTCTCAGCCCCAGCATTTT.

The CDR3 sequence: CASSEWALYGYTF. CDR3 DNA: TGTGCCAGCAGTGAATGGGCCCTCTATGGCTACACCTTC. The rearrangement joins TRBV6-1 to TRBJ1-2, with D uncertain. Germline assignment: CDR1 MNHNS and CDR2 SASEGT. There are 13 residues in the CDR3. V gave up 2 bases and J gave up 4 bases, with 8 bases separating them.

The genes are TRBV28 and TRBJ2-3; 7 nucleotides line up with TRBD2. The CDR3 is 17 residues long. The germline V gene encodes CDR1 MDHEN and CDR2 SYDVKM. V dropped 3 bases and J dropped 5; count of bases not matched to a gene: 14. In DNA form, the CDR3 reads TGTGCCAGCAGTTTCTTGCAGCGGGGCGGGATCGGAGATACGCAGTATTTT. This translates into CASSFLQRGGIGDTQYF.

The chain is built from TRBV25-1 and TRBJ1-2; D not certain. CDR3 length: 13 residues. The V end lost 1 base, the J end lost 2 bases, and 5 bases lay between the germline ends. Germline CDR1 reads MGHDK; CDR2 reads SYGVNS. The CDR3 DNA sequence: TGTGCCAGCAGTGAATTGTTCAACTATGGCTACACCTTC. Protein sequence: CASSELFNYGYTF.

This clonotype appeared a single time. This may be a read error: a much more frequent sequence differs by one nucleotide. The DNA for the CDR3 is TGTACCAGCAGCCCCCGGACTAGATATGAGCAGTTCTTC. Translation: CTSSPRTRYEQFF. The rearrangement uses TRBV7-3 and TRBJ2-1; 7 nucleotides align to TRBD2. Germline CDR1 SGHTA, CDR2 FQGTGA. This CDR3 has 13 amino acids.

This clonotype was detected only a few times. The chain recombines TRBV12-3 or TRBV12-4 with TRBJ2-3; D uncertain. This CDR3 region has 14 residues. V lost 3 bases to trimming and J lost 3 bases, with 10 bases between them. CDR3 DNA sequence: TGTGCCAGCAGTTTGGGCTGGCAGACAGATACGCAGTATTTT. The encoded protein is CASSLGWQTDTQYF.

The V call is TRBV7-2, the J call TRBJ2-3; a weak D match, TRBD1 (5 bases). Per germline, CDR1 SGHTA and CDR2 FQGNSA. There are 15 residues in the CDR3. The V and J ends lost 1 base and 2 bases respectively, with 10 bases between them. The CDR3 sequence: CASSLGTPLTDTQYF. CDR3 bases: TGTGCCAGCAGCTTAGGGACACCACTCACAGATACGCAGTATTTT. Drawing the rest from reference TRBV7-2 and TRBJ2-3, the complete variable domain is GAGVSQSPSNKVTEKGKDVELRCDPISGHTALYWYRQSLGQGLEFLIYFQGNSAPDKSGLPSDRFSAERTGGSVSTLTIQRTQQEDSAVYLCASSLGTPLTDTQYFGPGTRLTVL.

This clonotype was picked up many times. V and J are TRBV29-1 and TRBJ2-3, with D hard to call. The V end lost 6 bases, the J end lost 0 bases, and 7 bases lay between the germline ends. The CDR3 is 12 residues long. Germline V gene sequence: CDR1 SQVTM, CDR2 ANQGSEA. The CDR3 here is CSVAASTDTQYF. In nucleotides, the CDR3 is TGCAGCGTGGCAGCGAGCACAGATACGCAGTATTTT.

The V and J genes are TRBV4-1 and TRBJ2-5, with 9 bases lining up with TRBD2. The CDR3 loop spans 18 amino acids. CDR1 and CDR2 from the germline V gene are MGHRA and YSYEKL. Germline trimming cut 7 bases from V and 2 bases from J; bases unmatched to any gene: 17. The CDR3 is CASINPARRGGLQETQYF. The DNA of the CDR3 is TGCGCCAGCATCAACCCAGCTAGGCGGGGGGGCCTTCAAGAGACCCAGTACTTC.

V is TRBV15 and J is TRBJ2-5; D uncertain. The assigned J gene may be wrong: the sequence end matches TRBJ2-7 better. The CDR3 has 16 amino acids. The germline gives CDR1 LNHNV, CDR2 YYDKDF (reference sequence). CDR3 loop: CATSRADRSPQPEQYF. In DNA form, the CDR3 reads TGTGCCACCAGCAGAGCCGATAGGTCCCCTCAACCCGAGCAGTACTTC.

This clonotype has a single count. This may arise from a read error, as a much more abundant clone is one base away. This chain uses TRBV5-1 with TRBJ2-1, with 10 bases aligning to TRBD2. The CDR3 has 16 residues. The junction had 10 bases not matched to a gene; V was cut back by 0 bases and J by 10 bases. In germline, CDR1 is SGHRS, CDR2 YFSETQ. DNA of the CDR3: TGCGCCAGCAGCTTGGTCGCCGGAGCGGGAGGGCCGGAGCAGTTCTTC. Amino acid sequence: CASSLVAGAGGPEQFF. Using reference TRBV5-1 and TRBJ2-1 for the parts outside the CDR3, the full variable domain is KAGVTQTPRYLIKTRGQQVTLSCSPISGHRSVSWYQQTPGQGLQFLFEYFSETQRNKGNFPGRFSGRQFSNSRSEMNVSTLELGDSALYLCASSLVAGAGGPEQFFGPGTRLTVL.

The chain is built from TRBV7-2 and TRBJ2-7, with 7 bases aligning to TRBD1. Germline V gives CDR1 SGHTA, CDR2 FQGNSA. V trimming: 0 bases; J trimming: 6 bases; junction bases outside the gene matches: 5. The CDR3 consists of 14 residues. The CDR3 loop reads CASSLAAQGSEQYF. As DNA, the CDR3 is TGTGCCAGCAGCTTAGCGGCACAGGGGAGCGAGCAGTACTTC.

This clonotype was seen only a few times. This rearrangement joins TRBV5-1 to TRBJ2-3; D is undetermined. Germline values: CDR1 SGHRS, CDR2 YFSETQ. V lost 0 bases to trimming and J lost 0 bases, with 11 bases between them. The CDR3 totals 16 residues. The DNA for the CDR3 is TGCGCCAGCAGCTTGGAAGCAGGTGCTAGCACAGATACGCAGTATTTT. Translation: CASSLEAGASTDTQYF.

The chain links TRBV3-1 to TRBJ2-1; D may be TRBD1 (5 bases). With 4 bases removed from V and 7 bases from J, the gap between germline ends came to 14 bases. Germline V gene sequence: CDR1 LGHDT, CDR2 YNNKEL (reference sequence). This CDR3 has 14 amino acids. CDR3 loop: CASSLRTNRNEQFF. For the CDR3, the DNA is TGTGCCAGCAGCCTCCGGACAAATCGGAATGAGCAGTTCTTC.

This clonotype has a handful of counts. The rearrangement links TRBV10-3 to TRBJ2-1; D is possibly TRBD2 (5 bases). Looked up from germline, CDR1 is ENHRY and CDR2 is SYGVKD. This CDR3 contains 15 residues. V was pared by 2 bases and J by 6 bases, with 14 bases between. CDR3 sequence reads: CAISERVDFLNEQFF. CDR3 in DNA: TGTGCCATCAGTGAGAGGGTGGACTTCCTCAATGAGCAGTTCTTC.

This clonotype was seen a single time. The chain carries TRBV28 and TRBJ2-2; D possibly uses TRBD1 or TRBD2 (5 bases each). The V end was cut by 3 bases, the J end by 4 bases, with 12 bases between. CDR3 size: 15 residues. Germline V gene lookup returns CDR1 MDHEN and CDR2 SYDVKM. DNA for the CDR3: TGTGCCAGCAGTTTCTCGGTTGGGGGCACCGGGGAGCTGTTTTTT. Its protein is CASSFSVGGTGELFF.

The chain couples TRBV6-2 or TRBV6-3 to TRBJ2-1; possibly TRBD1 for D (6 bases). Germline-derived CDR1 and CDR2 are MNHEY and SVGEGT. The length of the CDR3 is 18 residues. V was pared by 4 bases and J by 3 bases, with 22 bases between. CDR3 residues: CASSFSSRGATNYNEQFF. The CDR3 bases are TGTGCCAGCAGTTTCAGTTCCAGGGGCGCGACAAACTACAATGAGCAGTTCTTC.

V usage is TRBV2 and J usage is TRBJ2-6, with 9 bases lining up with TRBD2. Germline V gene sequence: CDR1 SNHLY, CDR2 FYNNEI. CDR3 length: 16 amino acids. J lost 0 bases, V lost 6 bases, and 3 bases had no gene match. CDR3 bases: TGTGCCAGCAGAGGCGGGAGGGCCTCTGGGGCCAACGTCCTGACTTTC. It codes for CASRGGRASGANVLTF.

The V gene is TRBV29-1, the J gene TRBJ2-5, with TRBD1 matching over 8 bases. This CDR3 has 12 residues. Looked up from germline, CDR1 is SQVTM and CDR2 is ANQGSEA. V shed 6 bases and J 2 bases; nucleotides not matched to a gene: 2. The CDR3 sequence is CSVRDRQETQYF. The CDR3 bases are TGCAGCGTACGGGACAGGCAAGAGACCCAGTACTTC.

The chain joins TRBV10-2 to TRBJ2-1, with 7 bases aligning to TRBD1. CDR3 length: 13 residues. Per germline, CDR1 WSHSY and CDR2 SAAADI. V was clipped by 11 bases and J by 4 bases; unmatched bases: 8. The CDR3, as DNA: TGCGCCTGTTACCGGGACAGTTACAATGAGCAGTTCTTC. It translates to CACYRDSYNEQFF.

CDR3 coding DNA: TGCAGTGCTAGATCACGGGACGTCTACGAGCAGTACTTC. Amino acid sequence: CSARSRDVYEQYF. This rearrangement joins TRBV20-1 to TRBJ2-4, with D possibly called TRBD1 or TRBD2 (5 bases each). Matching the DNA end better, TRBJ2-7 makes the J call doubtful. Germline CDR1 is DFQATT and CDR2 is SNEGSKA (reference sequence). This CDR3 spans 13 amino acids.